This passage covers 12 T cell receptor beta chains from one sample sequenced in a study of CD8 T cells in ankylosing spondylitis. MiXCR, applied by TCRdb to the 5' RACE reads, yields one record per CDR3 protein. Of 250,000 or so distinct CDR3 sequences listed, approximately 24% are singletons. Material for sequencing was blood, either unsorted or a sorted T cell fraction (not recorded which). The source is a male donor with ankylosing spondylitis or in good health (not recorded which).

This clonotype was seen more than once but under ten times. The V call is TRBV10-3, the J call TRBJ1-2; TRBD1 matches at 8 bases. The CDR3 sequence is 13 residues long. With V trimmed by 5 bases and J by 3 bases, 2 bases remained unmatched. Germline V gene lookup returns CDR1 ENHRY and CDR2 SYGVKD. CDR3 in amino acids: CAISSQGDYGYTF. In nucleotides, the CDR3 is TGTGCCATCAGTTCACAGGGGGACTATGGCTACACCTTC.

This sequence joins TRBV2 and TRBJ1-5; the D gene is possibly TRBD1 (5 bases). Germline V gene lookup returns CDR1 SNHLY and CDR2 FYNNEI. The V gene lost 7 bases and the J gene lost 5 bases, with 9 bases spanning the gap. The CDR3 runs 12 residues. CDR3 DNA sequence: TGTGCCAGCATGACAGAGGATCAGCCCCAGCATTTT. This translates into CASMTEDQPQHF.

This clonotype has only a few counts. This sequence joins TRBV3-1 and TRBJ2-2, with no clear D. CDR3 length equals 16 residues. Germline-derived CDR1 and CDR2 are LGHDT and YNNKEL (reference sequence). V lost 4 bases to trimming and J lost 1 base, with 13 bases between them. For the CDR3, the DNA is TGTGCCAGCAGCCCCCCCCGGGCGGTGAACACCGGGGAGCTGTTTTTT. As protein: CASSPPRAVNTGELFF. Using reference TRBV3-1 and TRBJ2-2 for the parts outside the CDR3, the full variable domain is DTAVSQTPKYLVTQMGNDKSIKCEQNLGHDTMYWYKQDSKKFLKIMFSYNNKELIINETVPNRFSPKSPDKAHLNLHINSLELGDSAVYFCASSPPRAVNTGELFFGEGSRLTVL.

The gene calls are TRBV20-1 and TRBJ1-2; D is unclear. The CDR3 is made up of 12 amino acids. Germline CDR1 DFQATT, CDR2 SNEGSKA (reference sequence). The V end lost 4 bases, the J end lost 2 bases, and 8 bases lay between the germline ends. The CDR3 nucleotides are TGCAGTGCTAATTCAGGCAACTATGGCTACACCTTC. It codes for CSANSGNYGYTF.

In nucleotides, the CDR3 is TGCAGTGCGGAAGACAGGGGCGGACCTTTAGGAGAGACCCAGTACTTC. Its protein product is CSAEDRGGPLGETQYF. The chain recombines TRBV20-1 with TRBJ2-5; TRBD1 aligns across 8 bases. The germline gives CDR1 DFQATT, CDR2 SNEGSKA (reference sequence). This CDR3 spans 16 amino acids. Unmatched junction bases numbered 16, after V lost 6 bases and J lost 4 bases.

This clonotype was detected many times. The chain employs TRBV20-1 and TRBJ2-5; 8 bases are a match to TRBD2. The V gene's germline CDR1 is DFQATT and CDR2 SNEGSKA (reference sequence). The CDR3 covers 13 residues. V shed 3 bases, J shed 4 bases, and the junction held 4 bases outside the gene matches. The CDR3 loop is CSASGGARETQYF. The CDR3 nucleotides are TGCAGTGCTAGCGGGGGGGCCCGAGAGACCCAGTACTTC.

Many counts were recorded for this clonotype. This rearrangement joins TRBV12-3 or TRBV12-4 to TRBJ2-5; a possible D gene is TRBD1 (5 bases). V dropped 6 bases and J dropped 4 bases, with 15 bases sitting between them. CDR3 length equals 14 residues. This chain's CDR3 is CASRARVPGETQYF. CDR3 nucleotide sequence: TGTGCCAGCAGAGCCAGGGTACCGGGAGAGACCCAGTACTTC.

There are many counts of this clonotype. The chain recombines TRBV12-3 or TRBV12-4 with TRBJ1-4; tentative D call: TRBD1 (5 bases). The CDR3 runs 14 residues. Deletions cut 7 bases from V and 7 bases from J, with 16 bases between. The CDR3 coding sequence is TGTGCCAGCACCACCCGGGCAAGGGGTGAAAAACTGTTTTTT. Translation: CASTTRARGEKLFF.

V is TRBV28 and J is TRBJ2-1, with no clear D. CDR3 length: 13 amino acids. From germline, CDR1 is MDHEN and CDR2 SYDVKM. Between the trimmed V and J ends, which lost 8 bases and 6 bases, there was a span of 14 bases. CDR3 amino acids: CASVAATPNEQFF. As DNA, the CDR3 is TGTGCCAGCGTGGCAGCGACACCCAATGAGCAGTTCTTC. Complete variable domain (other parts from reference TRBV28 and TRBJ2-1): DVKVTQSSRYLVKRTGEKVFLECVQDMDHENMFWYRQDPGLGLRLIYFSYDVKMKEKGDIPEGYSVSREKKERFSLILESASTNQTSMYLCASVAATPNEQFFGPGTRLTVL.

At least ten counts were recorded for this clonotype. The CDR3 DNA is TGCAGTGTCAGACGTCAGACGAACACTGAAGCTTTCTTT. Its protein product is CSVRRQTNTEAFF. The rearrangement links TRBV20-1 to TRBJ1-1; D ambiguous. The CDR3 extends over 13 amino acids. The germline V gene has CDR1 DFQATT and CDR2 SNEGSKA (reference sequence). V was cut by 7 bases and J by 1 base, with 13 bases left in between.

The chain employs TRBV5-4 and TRBJ2-3, with D possibly being TRBD1 or TRBD2 (6 bases each). Looked up from germline, CDR1 is SGHNT and CDR2 is YYREEE (reference sequence). The length of the CDR3 is 14 residues. V was cut by 3 bases and J by 4 bases, with 12 bases left in between. The CDR3 spells CASSSDRGADTQYF. Here the CDR3 DNA reads TGTGCCAGCAGCTCCGATAGGGGGGCAGATACGCAGTATTTT.

This clonotype came up many times. V is TRBV20-1 and J is TRBJ2-3; D gene uncertain. This CDR3 spans 13 amino acids. Trimming took 6 bases from V and 3 from J, leaving 13 bases between them. Germline V lookup: CDR1 DFQATT, CDR2 SNEGSKA (reference sequence). CDR3 DNA: TGCAGTGCGAGGAGTAGTGAAACAGATACGCAGTATTTT. Translating gives CSARSSETDTQYF.